A single sample is the source of the 26 T cell receptor beta chains below, sequenced in a study of OX40 agonist ivuxolimab in advanced cancers. Sequencing used immunoSEQ multiplex PCR; TCRdb keeps in-frame clones, though not all of them. The sample records around 150,000 clones, about nine tenths being singletons. Sequenced material: CD4+ or CD8+ T cells sorted from blood, taken in a trial of the OX40 agonist ivuxolimab. The receptor set was obtained from an adult with an advanced solid tumor such as melanoma, head and neck, liver or kidney cancer.

The V gene is TRBV9, the J gene TRBJ2-7; possible D gene TRBD1, 5 bases. Germline V lookup: CDR1 SGDLS, CDR2 YYNGEE. The CDR3 is made up of 14 amino acids. The V end was cut by 4 bases, the J end by 0 bases, with 11 bases between. CDR3 in DNA: TGTGCCAGCAGCCCCCGACAGTTCTCCTACGAGCAGTACTTC. Encoded protein: CASSPRQFSYEQYF.

The chain recombines TRBV19 with TRBJ1-2; maybe TRBD1 (5 bases). Per germline, CDR1 LNHDA and CDR2 SQIVND (reference sequence). Trimming pared 4 bases from V and 7 bases from J, leaving 13 bases between. The CDR3 extends over 13 amino acids. The CDR3 spells CASSTAGISGYTF. The CDR3 DNA reads TGTGCCAGTAGTACCGCAGGGATTTCTGGCTACACCTTC.

This rearrangement joins TRBV6-5 to TRBJ2-7; 10 bases line up with TRBD1. CDR1 and CDR2 from the germline V gene are MNHEY and SVGAGI. The CDR3 contains 16 residues. V lost 3 bases, J lost 2 bases, and 7 bases stayed unmatched. In nucleotides, the CDR3 is TGTGCCAGCAGTTATGAGGGACAGGGGCCTACCTACGAGCAGTACTTC. This encodes CASSYEGQGPTYEQYF.

The chain recombines TRBV6-6 with TRBJ2-7; 11 positions match TRBD1. The CDR3 totals 15 residues. CDR1 MNHNY and CDR2 SVGAGI come from the germline V gene (reference sequence). Losses at the gene ends were 3 bases for V and 7 bases for J; bases not matched to a gene: 8. The CDR3 here is CASSYAGTGGREQYF. The DNA for the CDR3 is TGTGCCAGCAGTTATGCCGGGACAGGGGGAAGGGAGCAGTACTTC.

The chain links TRBV7-6 to TRBJ1-3; D unclear. V was clipped by 0 bases and J by 1 base, with 7 bases between them. The CDR3 totals 15 residues. Germline-derived CDR1 and CDR2 are SGHVS and FNYEAQ. CDR3 loop: CASSLALGSGNTIYF. CDR3 nucleotides: TGTGCCAGCAGCTTAGCGCTTGGGTCTGGAAACACCATATATTTT.

This chain links TRBV4-3 with TRBJ1-1; perhaps TRBD1 as D (5 bases). Germline CDR1 is LGHNA and CDR2 is YSLEER. Trimming removed 8 bases from V and 5 bases from J, with 15 bases in between. The CDR3 is 13 residues long. The CDR3 is CASRAGPGTEAFF. For the CDR3, the DNA is TGCGCCAGCCGGGCAGGGCCGGGTACTGAAGCTTTCTTT.

The V call is TRBV7-3, the J call TRBJ2-3, with D perhaps TRBD2 (6 bases). The CDR3 has 13 amino acids. Germline V gene lookup returns CDR1 SGHTA and CDR2 FQGTGA. The V gene lost 2 bases and the J gene lost 4 bases, with 7 bases spanning the gap. CDR3 region: CASSLGGADTQYF. The CDR3 coding sequence is TGTGCCAGCAGCTTAGGAGGGGCAGATACGCAGTATTTT.

The rearrangement links TRBV9 to TRBJ2-5; D perhaps matches TRBD1 (5 bases). V was clipped by 7 bases and J by 5 bases, with 24 bases between them. The CDR3 runs 16 residues. Germline CDR1 reads SGDLS; CDR2 reads YYNGEE. Written as DNA, the CDR3 is TGTGCCAGCGGGCGGACACTGCAGCAGATTGGGGAGACCCAGTACTTC. Protein: CASGRTLQQIGETQYF.

The chain has TRBV19 and TRBJ2-7, with 10 bases aligning to TRBD2. Per germline, CDR1 LNHDA and CDR2 SQIVND (reference sequence). V dropped 4 bases and J dropped 3; count of bases not matched to a gene: 6. This CDR3 is built from 15 residues. The CDR3 loop is CASSTTSGVYYEQYF. CDR3 DNA sequence: TGTGCCAGTAGTACTACTAGCGGGGTTTACTACGAGCAGTACTTC.

V usage is TRBV21-1 and J usage is TRBJ1-1. TRBV21-1 is deemed a pseudogene. The CDR3 covers 17 residues. CDR3 sequence (DNA): TGTGCCAGCAGCAAAGAGCCGGGGGGCGCAGGGGACACTGAAGCTTTCTTT. Translating it yields CASSKEPGGAGDTEAFF.

The rearrangement links TRBV25-1 to TRBJ2-5; 9 bases are shared with TRBD2. The CDR3 is made up of 17 amino acids. The V and J ends lost 3 bases and 5 bases, in that order; junction bases with no gene match: 13. In germline, CDR1 is MGHDK, CDR2 SYGVNS. The CDR3 sequence: CASSDDWREGRWETQYF. As DNA, the CDR3 is TGTGCCAGCAGTGATGATTGGCGGGAGGGCCGTTGGGAGACCCAGTACTTC.

V gene TRBV18 combines with J gene TRBJ2-1; TRBD2 agrees at 9 bases. The CDR3 length is 15 residues. The V and J ends lost 4 bases and 7 bases, in that order; junction bases with no gene match: 8. Germline V gene sequence: CDR1 KGHSH, CDR2 LQKENI. CDR3 loop: CASSLLAGEMNEQFF. CDR3 DNA sequence: TGTGCCAGCTCACTGTTAGCGGGAGAAATGAATGAGCAGTTCTTC. Combining the CDR3 with reference TRBV18 and TRBJ2-1 gives the whole variable domain NAGVMQNPRHLVRRRGQEARLRCSPMKGHSHVYWYRQLPEEGLKFMVYLQKENIIDESGMPKERFSAEFPKEGPSILRIQQVVRGDSAAYFCASSLLAGEMNEQFFGPGTRLTVL.

The chain carries TRBV2 and TRBJ1-2, with TRBD1 matching over 7 bases. CDR3 length: 16 residues. CDR1 and CDR2 from the germline V gene are SNHLY and FYNNEI. The V segment lost 8 bases and the J segment 4 bases; nucleotides outside the gene matches: 16. DNA for the CDR3: TGTGCCAGCTGCGCCACCCGGGACAGCCTTCTCTATGGCTACACCTTC. Translated: CASCATRDSLLYGYTF. Complete variable domain (other parts from reference TRBV2 and TRBJ1-2): EPEVTQTPSHQVTQMGQEVILRCVPISNHLYFYWYRQILGQKVEFLVSFYNNEISEKSEIFDDQFSVERPDGSNFTLKIRSTKLEDSAMYFCASCATRDSLLYGYTFGSGTRLTVV.

The chain is built from TRBV7-6 and TRBJ2-1; D is perhaps TRBD2 (5 bases). CDR3 length equals 18 residues. The germline V gene has CDR1 SGHVS and CDR2 FNYEAQ. The V gene lost 5 bases and the J gene lost 0 bases, with 20 bases spanning the gap. The CDR3 protein is CASSVGSGPAASYNEQFF. CDR3 sequence (DNA): TGTGCCAGCAGCGTAGGGTCGGGTCCAGCGGCCTCCTACAATGAGCAGTTCTTC.

The V and J genes are TRBV9 and TRBJ1-1; D call uncertain. This CDR3 contains 16 residues. Trimming left V 4 bases short and J 1 base short, with 17 bases between. The germline V gene encodes CDR1 SGDLS and CDR2 YYNGEE. This chain's CDR3 is CASSPPPGSANTEAFF. The DNA for the CDR3 is TGTGCCAGCAGCCCTCCCCCGGGCAGCGCGAACACTGAAGCTTTCTTT.

V usage is TRBV18 and J usage is TRBJ2-5; 8 positions match TRBD2. The trim removed 6 bases at V and 1 base at J, leaving 4 bases unmatched. The germline V gene has CDR1 KGHSH and CDR2 LQKENI. The CDR3 has 14 residues. The CDR3 loop is CASSPTSGQETQYF. The CDR3 nucleotides are TGTGCCAGCTCTCCTACTAGCGGCCAAGAGACCCAGTACTTC.

This clone was found a few times. This chain uses TRBV7-8 with TRBJ2-1; TRBD2 matches 11 bases. Germline values: CDR1 SGHVS, CDR2 FQNEAQ. The ends lost 2 bases at V and 8 bases at J; junction bases unmatched: 8. The length of the CDR3 is 16 residues. The DNA for the CDR3 is TGTGCCAGCAGCTTAACCACTAGCGGGGGATTCGATGAGCAGTTCTTC. Translating gives CASSLTTSGGFDEQFF.

This clone was counted a few times. V and J are TRBV30 and TRBJ2-1; tentatively, D is TRBD1 (6 bases). Trimming removed 4 bases from V and 10 bases from J, with 14 bases in between. Germline V gene lookup returns CDR1 GTSNPN and CDR2 SVGIG (reference sequence). This CDR3 contains 12 residues. DNA for the CDR3: TGTGCCTGGACCGCACAGGGACGAGAGCAGTTCTTC. Translated: CAWTAQGREQFF. Full variable domain (missing parts from reference TRBV30 and TRBJ2-1): SQTIHQWPATLVQPVGSPLSLECTVEGTSNPNLYWYRQAAGRGLQLLFYSVGIGQISSEVPQNLSASRPQDRQFILSSKKLLLSDSGFYLCAWTAQGREQFFGPGTRLTVL.

The chain combines TRBV10-3 with TRBJ2-7, with TRBD2 matching 15 bases. The V segment lost 4 bases and the J segment 4 bases; nucleotides outside the gene matches: 8. Germline CDR1 and CDR2: ENHRY and SYGVKD. CDR3 length: 17 residues. CDR3 amino acids: CAISAGIGLAGGYEQYF. CDR3 coding DNA: TGTGCCATCAGTGCCGGAATAGGACTAGCGGGAGGGTACGAGCAGTACTTC.

The chain carries TRBV10-1 and TRBJ2-2; 8 positions match TRBD1. Per the germline V gene, CDR1 is WNHNN and CDR2 is SYGVQD (reference sequence). The CDR3 sequence is 15 residues long. V was pared by 2 bases and J by 5 bases, with 4 bases of the junction left unmatched. DNA for the CDR3: TGCGCCAGCAGTGAGCGCAGGGGGCTGACCGGGGAGCTGTTTTTT. The encoded protein is CASSERRGLTGELFF.

This clone was picked up one time. This rearrangement joins TRBV6-4 to TRBJ2-2; weak D call: TRBD1 (6 bases). The V end lost 6 bases, the J end lost 6 bases, and 20 bases lay between the germline ends. The CDR3 runs to 16 residues. CDR1 MRHNA and CDR2 SNTAGT come from the germline V gene. The CDR3 here is CASSPAGASLAGELFF. CDR3 bases: TGTGCCAGCAGCCCGGCAGGGGCGAGTCTCGCCGGGGAGCTGTTTTTT.

This rearrangement joins TRBV6-6 to TRBJ1-1; D not resolved. Trimming stripped 6 bases from V and 7 bases from J, with 6 bases between. The CDR3 spans 10 residues. The germline CDR1 and CDR2 sequences are MNHNY and SVGAGI (reference sequence). DNA of the CDR3: TGTGCCAGCAGCTTGGGTGAAGCTTTCTTT. This codes for CASSLGEAFF.

This clone was detected once. The rearrangement links TRBV10-2 to TRBJ1-1; no firm D call. The CDR3 consists of 12 residues. Per the germline V gene, CDR1 is WSHSY and CDR2 is SAAADI. The CDR3 spells CATGPQGAEAFF. The CDR3 region has the DNA TGCGCGACCGGGCCTCAAGGCGCTGAAGCTTTCTTT.

CDR3 sequence reads: CASSRDSRREPQHF. As DNA, the CDR3 is TGTGCCAGCAGCCGGGACAGTAGGAGGGAGCCCCAGCATTTT. The J gene is TRBJ1-5, the V gene TRBV2; 7 bases are shared with TRBD1. The CDR3 has 14 amino acids. Germline CDR1 is SNHLY and CDR2 is FYNNEI. The ends lost 6 bases at V and 8 bases at J; junction bases unmatched: 10.

This chain joins TRBV18 and TRBJ1-5; D remains unclear. CDR3 length equals 15 residues. The V end was cut by 3 bases, the J end by 4 bases, with 13 bases between. CDR1 and CDR2 (germline): KGHSH, LQKENI. CDR3 in DNA: TGTGCCAGCTCACCGGCAGCCGCTTTGAATCAGCCCCAGCATTTT. Protein product: CASSPAAALNQPQHF.

The rearrangement uses TRBV6-6 and TRBJ2-1; the match to TRBD2 covers 7 bases. The CDR3 covers 15 residues. Germline-derived CDR1 and CDR2 are MNHNY and SVGAGI (reference sequence). Losses at the gene ends were 7 bases for V and 7 bases for J; bases not matched to a gene: 13. The CDR3: CASILSGANPNEQFF. CDR3 DNA sequence: TGTGCCAGCATTCTCAGCGGGGCTAATCCAAATGAGCAGTTCTTC.